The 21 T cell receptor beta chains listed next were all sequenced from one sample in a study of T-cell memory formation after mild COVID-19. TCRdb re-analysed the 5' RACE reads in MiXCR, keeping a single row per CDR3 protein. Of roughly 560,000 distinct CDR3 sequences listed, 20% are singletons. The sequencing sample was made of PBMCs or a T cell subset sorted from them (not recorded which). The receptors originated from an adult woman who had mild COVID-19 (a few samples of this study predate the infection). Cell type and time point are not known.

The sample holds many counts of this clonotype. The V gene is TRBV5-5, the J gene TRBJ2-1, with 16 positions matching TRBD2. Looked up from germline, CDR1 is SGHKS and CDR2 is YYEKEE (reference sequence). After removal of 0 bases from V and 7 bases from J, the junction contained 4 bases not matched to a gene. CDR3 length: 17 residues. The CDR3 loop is CASSLGGLAGGPNEQFF. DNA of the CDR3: TGTGCCAGCAGCTTGGGGGGACTAGCGGGAGGGCCAAATGAGCAGTTCTTC.

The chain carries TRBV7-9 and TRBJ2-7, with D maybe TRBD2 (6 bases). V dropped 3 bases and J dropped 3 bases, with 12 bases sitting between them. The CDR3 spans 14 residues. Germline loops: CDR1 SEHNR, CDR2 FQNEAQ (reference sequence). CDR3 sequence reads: CASSFPTGDYEQYF. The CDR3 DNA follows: TGTGCCAGCAGCTTTCCTACGGGAGACTACGAGCAGTACTTC.

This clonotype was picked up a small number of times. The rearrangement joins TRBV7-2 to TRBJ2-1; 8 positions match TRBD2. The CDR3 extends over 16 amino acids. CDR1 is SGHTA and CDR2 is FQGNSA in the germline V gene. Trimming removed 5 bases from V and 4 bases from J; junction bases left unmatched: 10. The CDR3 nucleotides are TGTGCCAGCAGCCTCCACTCGGGGGGGCGTTACAATGAGCAGTTCTTC. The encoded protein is CASSLHSGGRYNEQFF. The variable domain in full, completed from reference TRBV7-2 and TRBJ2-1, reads GAGVSQSPSNKVTEKGKDVELRCDPISGHTALYWYRQSLGQGLEFLIYFQGNSAPDKSGLPSDRFSAERTGGSVSTLTIQRTQQEDSAVYLCASSLHSGGRYNEQFFGPGTRLTVL.

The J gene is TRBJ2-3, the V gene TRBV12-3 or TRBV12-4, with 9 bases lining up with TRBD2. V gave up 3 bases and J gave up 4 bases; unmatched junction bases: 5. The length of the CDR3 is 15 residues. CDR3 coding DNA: TGTGCCAGCAGTTTCGGACTAGCGAGACCAGATACGCAGTATTTT. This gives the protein CASSFGLARPDTQYF.

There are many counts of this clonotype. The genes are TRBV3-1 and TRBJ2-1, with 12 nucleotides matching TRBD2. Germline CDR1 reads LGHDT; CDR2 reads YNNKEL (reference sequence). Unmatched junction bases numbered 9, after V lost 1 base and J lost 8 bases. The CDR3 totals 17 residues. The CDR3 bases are TGTGCCAGCAGCCAAGGACTAGCGGGAGAAGGGAGGGATGAGCAGTTCTTC. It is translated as CASSQGLAGEGRDEQFF.

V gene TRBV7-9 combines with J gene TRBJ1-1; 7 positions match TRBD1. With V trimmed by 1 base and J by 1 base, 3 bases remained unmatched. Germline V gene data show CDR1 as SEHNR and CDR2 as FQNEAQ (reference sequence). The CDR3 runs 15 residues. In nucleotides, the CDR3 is TGTGCCAGCAGCTTAGATCGGGACAGGAACACTGAAGCTTTCTTT. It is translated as CASSLDRDRNTEAFF.

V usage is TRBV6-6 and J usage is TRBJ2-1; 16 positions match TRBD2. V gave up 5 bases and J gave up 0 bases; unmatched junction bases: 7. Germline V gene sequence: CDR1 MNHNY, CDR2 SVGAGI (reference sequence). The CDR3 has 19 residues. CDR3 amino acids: CASSQPGLAGGSSYNEQFF. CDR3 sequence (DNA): TGTGCCAGCAGTCAGCCGGGACTAGCGGGGGGGAGCTCCTACAATGAGCAGTTCTTC.

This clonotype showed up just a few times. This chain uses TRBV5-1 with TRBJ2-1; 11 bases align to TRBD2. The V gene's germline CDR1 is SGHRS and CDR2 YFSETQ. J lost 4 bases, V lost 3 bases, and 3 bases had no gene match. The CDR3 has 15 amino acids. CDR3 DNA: TGCGCCAGCAGCTCACTAGCGGGGGAATACAATGAGCAGTTCTTC. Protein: CASSSLAGEYNEQFF.

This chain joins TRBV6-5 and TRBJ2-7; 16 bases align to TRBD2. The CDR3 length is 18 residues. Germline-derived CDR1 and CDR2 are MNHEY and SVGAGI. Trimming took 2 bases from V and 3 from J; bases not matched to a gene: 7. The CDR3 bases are TGTGCCAGCAGTTACACGGGACTAGCGGGAGGGCCTGTCTACGAGCAGTACTTC. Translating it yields CASSYTGLAGGPVYEQYF.

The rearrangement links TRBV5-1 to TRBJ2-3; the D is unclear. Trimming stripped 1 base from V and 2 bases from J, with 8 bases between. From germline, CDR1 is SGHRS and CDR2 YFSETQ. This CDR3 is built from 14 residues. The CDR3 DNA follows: TGCGCCAGCAGCTTGAAAGGGATCACAGATACGCAGTATTTT. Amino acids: CASSLKGITDTQYF. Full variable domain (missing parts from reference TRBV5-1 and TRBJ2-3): KAGVTQTPRYLIKTRGQQVTLSCSPISGHRSVSWYQQTPGQGLQFLFEYFSETQRNKGNFPGRFSGRQFSNSRSEMNVSTLELGDSALYLCASSLKGITDTQYFGPGTRLTVL.

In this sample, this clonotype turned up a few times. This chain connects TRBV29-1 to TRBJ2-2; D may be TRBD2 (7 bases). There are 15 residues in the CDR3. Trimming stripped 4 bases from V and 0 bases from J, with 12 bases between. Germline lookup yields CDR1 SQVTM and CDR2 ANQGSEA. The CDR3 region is CSVGWGGTNTGELFF. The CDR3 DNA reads TGCAGCGTTGGGTGGGGGGGCACGAACACCGGGGAGCTGTTTTTT.

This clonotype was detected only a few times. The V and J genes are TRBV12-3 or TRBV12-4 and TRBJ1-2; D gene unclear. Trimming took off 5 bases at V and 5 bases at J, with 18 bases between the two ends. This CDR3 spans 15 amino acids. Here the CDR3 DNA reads TGTGCCAGCAGTCTAACCCCCAGTCGGGCTTATGGCTACACCTTC. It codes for CASSLTPSRAYGYTF.

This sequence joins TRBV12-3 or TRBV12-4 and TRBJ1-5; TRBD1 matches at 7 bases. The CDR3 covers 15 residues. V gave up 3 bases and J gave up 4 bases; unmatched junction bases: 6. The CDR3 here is CASSFDYRGNQPQHF. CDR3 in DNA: TGTGCCAGCAGTTTTGACTACAGGGGAAATCAGCCCCAGCATTTT.

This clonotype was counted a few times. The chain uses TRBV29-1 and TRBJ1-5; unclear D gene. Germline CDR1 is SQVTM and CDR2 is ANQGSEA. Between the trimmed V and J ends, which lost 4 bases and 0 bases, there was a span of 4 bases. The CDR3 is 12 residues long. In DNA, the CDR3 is TGCAGCGTTGGGAATAGCAATCAGCCCCAGCATTTT. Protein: CSVGNSNQPQHF.

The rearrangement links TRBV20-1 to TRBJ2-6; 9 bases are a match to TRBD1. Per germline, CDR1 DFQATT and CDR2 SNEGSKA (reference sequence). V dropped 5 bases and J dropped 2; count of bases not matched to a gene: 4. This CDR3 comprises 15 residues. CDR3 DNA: TGCAGTGCTGTACAGGGGGCAGCTGGGGCCAACGTCCTGACTTTC. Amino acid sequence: CSAVQGAAGANVLTF.

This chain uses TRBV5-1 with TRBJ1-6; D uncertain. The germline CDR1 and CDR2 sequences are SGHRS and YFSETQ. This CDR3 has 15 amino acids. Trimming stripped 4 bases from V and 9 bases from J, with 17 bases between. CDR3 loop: CASSREALGGSPLHF. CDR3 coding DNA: TGCGCCAGCAGCCGTGAGGCTCTAGGAGGTTCACCCCTCCACTTT.

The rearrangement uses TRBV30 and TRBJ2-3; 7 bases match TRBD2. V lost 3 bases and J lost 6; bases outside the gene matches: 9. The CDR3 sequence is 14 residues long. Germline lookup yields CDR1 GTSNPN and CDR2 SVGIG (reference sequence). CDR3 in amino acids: CAWRFGRGEDTQYF. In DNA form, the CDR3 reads TGTGCCTGGAGATTTGGTCGGGGGGAGGATACGCAGTATTTT.

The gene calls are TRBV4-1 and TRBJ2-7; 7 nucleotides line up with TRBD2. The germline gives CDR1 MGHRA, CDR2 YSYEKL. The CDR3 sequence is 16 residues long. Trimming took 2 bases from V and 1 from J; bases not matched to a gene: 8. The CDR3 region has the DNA TGCGCCAGCAGCCAACCAAAGGCGGGACTATCCTACGAGCAGTACTTC. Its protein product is CASSQPKAGLSYEQYF.

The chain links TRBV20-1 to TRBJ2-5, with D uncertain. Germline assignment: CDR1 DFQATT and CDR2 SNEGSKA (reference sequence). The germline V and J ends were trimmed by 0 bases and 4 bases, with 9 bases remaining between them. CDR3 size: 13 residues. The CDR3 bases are TGCAGTGCTAGAGATGTTTGGCTAGAGACCCAGTACTTC. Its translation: CSARDVWLETQYF.

In nucleotides, the CDR3 is TGTGCCAGCAGCTTAGCTAGCGGGGCCGCCTACAATGAGCAGTTCTTC. It codes for CASSLASGAAYNEQFF. The rearrangement joins TRBV7-2 to TRBJ2-1, with 8 bases fitting TRBD2. Trimming at V came to 0 bases and at J to 2 bases, leaving 3 bases not matched to a gene. Germline lookup yields CDR1 SGHTA and CDR2 FQGNSA. This CDR3 has 16 residues.

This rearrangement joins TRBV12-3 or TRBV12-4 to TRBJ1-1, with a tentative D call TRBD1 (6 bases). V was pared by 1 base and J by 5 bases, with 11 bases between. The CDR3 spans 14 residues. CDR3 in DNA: TGTGCCAGCAGTTTAGGGCCAGGGGCGACTGAAGCTTTCTTT. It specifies CASSLGPGATEAFF.